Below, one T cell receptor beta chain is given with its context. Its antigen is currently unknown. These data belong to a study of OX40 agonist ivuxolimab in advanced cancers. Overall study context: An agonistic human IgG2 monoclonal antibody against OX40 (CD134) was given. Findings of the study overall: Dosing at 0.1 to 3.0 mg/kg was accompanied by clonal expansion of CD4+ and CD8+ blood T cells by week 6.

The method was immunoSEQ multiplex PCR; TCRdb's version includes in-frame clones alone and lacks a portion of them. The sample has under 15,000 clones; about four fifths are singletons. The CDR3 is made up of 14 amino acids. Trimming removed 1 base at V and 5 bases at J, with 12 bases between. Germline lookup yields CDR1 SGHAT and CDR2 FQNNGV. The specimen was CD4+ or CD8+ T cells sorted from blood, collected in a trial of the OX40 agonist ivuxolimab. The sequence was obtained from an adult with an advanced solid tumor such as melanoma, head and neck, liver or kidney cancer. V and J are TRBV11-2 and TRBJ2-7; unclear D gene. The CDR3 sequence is CASSLVLGRDEQYF. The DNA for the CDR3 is TGTGCCAGCAGCTTAGTCCTCGGTCGCGACGAGCAGTACTTC. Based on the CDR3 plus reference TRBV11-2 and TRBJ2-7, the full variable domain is EAGVAQSPRYKIIEKRQSVAFWCNPISGHATLYWYQQILGQGPKLLIQFQNNGVVDDSQLPKDRFSAERLKGVDSTLKIQPAKLEDSAVYLCASSLVLGRDEQYFGPGTRLTVT.